The T cell receptor (beta chain) described here comes from a study of Graves' ophthalmopathy and Graves' hyperthyroidism. Overall study results and limits: The majority of expanded thyroid clonotypes above 0.001 frequency also occurred in blood. With 70.59% sensitivity and around 79% specificity, the model predicted ophthalmopathy progression.

The ends lost 0 bases at V and 5 bases at J; junction bases unmatched: 3. Looked up from germline, CDR1 is LGHDT and CDR2 is YNNKEL (reference sequence). The CDR3 loop spans 15 amino acids. Where ophthalmopathy was present, donors had moderate-to-severe activity, CAS ≥3, NOSPECS ≥4 and duration under 3 months. RNA transcripts served as template for amplifying TCR beta CDR3 sequences. Second-round multiplex PCR came after a first-round RT-PCR that employed HTBI primers. One entry per CDR3 protein results from TCRdb running MiXCR on the multiplex PCR reads. The sample includes 650,000 to 800,000 distinct CDR3 sequences, roughly 39% of them seen just once. Note on this clonotype: As yet, its antigen is unknown.

The TCR sequence derives from an adult man with Graves' ophthalmopathy. Sequences were obtained from peripheral blood. The rearrangement joins TRBV3-1 to TRBJ2-7; TRBD2 matches 11 bases. The CDR3 bases are TGTGCCAGCAGCCAAGAACTAGCGGGAGCTAACGAGCAGTACTTC. Encoded protein: CASSQELAGANEQYF.